The present T cell receptor (beta chain) was sequenced within a study of T cell responses to AZD1222 COVID-19 vaccine. Repertoires were generated with immunoSEQ multiplex PCR, while TCRdb's copy carries only in-frame clones and drops some. The repertoire holds more than 55,000 clones, with roughly 87% as singletons. Study-level findings and limits: Among vaccine-associated CD4 TCRs, coverage spanned spike, with dominance at 160-218 and 743-854. A rise in Spike-specific TCR breadth and depth followed two AZD1222 doses. The sample set comprised mostly white British donors with more females, and clonal diversity was possibly underestimated.

This clone has just a few counts. Its antigen is currently unknown. Pooled in the analysis were second doses at about 4 or about 12 weeks. The clonotype was recovered from an adult who received the AZD1222 COVID-19 vaccine. The sample in question was peripheral blood, obtained 28 days after the second AZD1222 dose.

CDR3 bases: TGTGCCAGCTCAGCTGCGGGGACAGCCCGGACTGAAGCTTTCTTT. This sequence encodes CASSAAGTARTEAFF. This chain connects TRBV18 to TRBJ1-1, with 7 nucleotides matching TRBD1. Germline lookup yields CDR1 KGHSH and CDR2 LQKENI. With 5 bases clipped from V and 5 bases from J, the junction kept 11 bases outside the gene matches. The CDR3 has 15 amino acids.